These 13 T cell receptor beta chains were all obtained from the same sample, sequenced in a study of CD8+ T cells in alopecia areata. Sequencing relied on a cDNA template that was reverse transcribed from extracted RNA. The protocol was immunoSEQ multiplex PCR, while the TCRdb copy is restricted to in-frame clones and leaves out a portion. The sample yields some 110,000 clones, less than 80% seen once. Sequencing was performed on CD4+ T cells sorted from blood. These TCRs come from a human donor in good health.

This chain links TRBV9 with TRBJ2-3, with D possibly TRBD1 on 5 matching bases. V lost 0 bases and J 5 bases, leaving 16 bases between the germline ends. Germline lookup yields CDR1 SGDLS and CDR2 YYNGEE. CDR3 length: 16 amino acids. The DNA for the CDR3 is TGTGCCAGCAGCGTAGTAGGGCAGGGATTTTTAGATACGCAGTATTTT. Translating gives CASSVVGQGFLDTQYF.

The V call is TRBV29-1, the J call TRBJ2-1, with 8 nucleotides matching TRBD2. In germline, CDR1 is SQVTM, CDR2 ANQGSEA. The CDR3 totals 17 residues. V shed 6 bases and J 0 bases; nucleotides not matched to a gene: 13. In DNA, the CDR3 is TGCAGCGTGCGGGGGGCCGGTTCCAACCCCTCCTACAATGAGCAGTTCTTC. It specifies CSVRGAGSNPSYNEQFF.

The chain combines TRBV5-1 with TRBJ2-1; 10 positions match TRBD2. Trimming removed 4 bases from V and 5 bases from J; junction bases left unmatched: 3. Germline loops: CDR1 SGHRS, CDR2 YFSETQ. The CDR3 length is 14 residues. The CDR3 here is CASSIGLADNEQFF. CDR3 nucleotide sequence: TGCGCCAGCAGCATAGGACTAGCGGACAATGAGCAGTTCTTC.

This chain connects TRBV6-6 to TRBJ2-7, with D hard to call. The CDR3 is made up of 15 amino acids. Trimming left V 0 bases short and J 5 bases short, with 14 bases between. Germline CDR1 reads MNHNY; CDR2 reads SVGAGI (reference sequence). The CDR3 loop reads CASSYSGVSRNEQYF. The CDR3 DNA reads TGTGCCAGCAGTTACTCTGGGGTGTCTAGGAACGAGCAGTACTTC.

The V gene is TRBV7-9, the J gene TRBJ2-1, with D maybe TRBD2 (5 bases). CDR3 size: 16 residues. CDR1 and CDR2 (germline): SEHNR, FQNEAQ (reference sequence). Trimming left V 4 bases short and J 3 bases short, with 16 bases between. The CDR3 protein is CASSSPERLLYNEQFF. CDR3 DNA sequence: TGTGCCAGCAGCTCCCCGGAGCGGCTCCTCTACAATGAGCAGTTCTTC.

In this sample, this clone turned up a few times. The sample contains more than one DNA sequence encoding this CDR3. The chain carries TRBV30 and TRBJ1-5, with D unresolved. The CDR3 has 13 amino acids. The germline V gene has CDR1 GTSNPN and CDR2 SVGIG (reference sequence). V lost 0 bases, J lost 4 bases, and 7 bases lay in between. The CDR3 DNA reads TGTGCCTGGAGTGTGAAGGGAAATCAGCCCCAGCATTTT. Protein product: CAWSVKGNQPQHF.

This clone was recorded only once. The J gene is TRBJ1-1, the V gene TRBV7-8; no clear D gene. The CDR3 has 12 residues. The V and J ends lost 3 bases and 6 bases respectively, with 8 bases between them. Germline V gene sequence: CDR1 SGHVS, CDR2 FQNEAQ. For the CDR3, the DNA is TGTGCCAGCAGCTTCGATTTCTCTGAAGCTTTCTTT. Translated, it gives CASSFDFSEAFF.

Of note for this clone: The junction departs from the called germline gene at one end, perhaps through a read error. This chain joins TRBV29-1 and TRBJ1-2; D might be TRBD1 (5 bases). Germline CDR1 is SQVTM and CDR2 is ANQGSEA. There are 10 residues in the CDR3. CDR3 loop: CSVVEGRVLF. The CDR3 DNA reads as TGCAGCGTTGTTGAGGGGCGGGTTCTCTTC.

V and J are TRBV25-1 and TRBJ1-5; D is undetermined. The CDR3 sequence is 16 residues long. The V gene lost 8 bases and the J gene lost 2 bases, with 19 bases spanning the gap. CDR1 is MGHDK, CDR2 SYGVNS, per germline. CDR3 nucleotides: TGTGCCAGCCCAGGAGGGAGGGAAAGGCGCAATCAGCCCCAGCATTTT. Translating it yields CASPGGRERRNQPQHF.

CDR3 sequence reads: CASSQGVTAQETQYF. The CDR3 nucleotides are TGCGCCAGCAGCCAAGGCGTTACAGCCCAAGAGACCCAGTACTTC. V and J are TRBV4-1 and TRBJ2-5, with D uncertain. CDR3 length: 15 residues. Trimming took off 1 base at V and 1 base at J, with 10 bases between the two ends. Germline V gene data show CDR1 as MGHRA and CDR2 as YSYEKL.

A word on this clone: Since the CDR3 does not end with the conserved phenylalanine or tryptophan, this likely comes from a read error. The DNA is left out, because the CDR3 cannot be placed on it with certainty; the CDR3 is given as TCRdb lists it. V usage is TRBV7-9 and J usage is TRBJ1-1. The CDR3 is 12 amino acids long, termini counted. Germline V CDR1 and CDR2: SEHNR, FQNEAQ (reference sequence). CDR3 residues: CASSLGDGRPII.

About this clone itself: This specimen includes other DNA sequences encoding the same CDR3. The chain employs TRBV4-1 and TRBJ2-5; D gene ambiguous. The germline gives CDR1 MGHRA, CDR2 YSYEKL. Deletions cut 1 base from V and 5 bases from J, with 8 bases between. The CDR3 contains 13 residues. CDR3 loop: CASSQGGLETQYF. In nucleotides, the CDR3 is TGCGCCAGCAGCCAAGGGGGATTGGAGACCCAGTACTTC.

This clone was seen a handful of times. This chain joins TRBV29-1 and TRBJ2-7; D call uncertain. Germline CDR1 SQVTM, CDR2 ANQGSEA. The V gene lost 1 base and the J gene lost 4 bases, with 11 bases spanning the gap. The length of the CDR3 is 13 residues. For the CDR3, the DNA is TGCAGCGTTGAAGTCGGGCGGTTTTACGAGCAGTACTTC. Encoded protein: CSVEVGRFYEQYF.